This T cell receptor (beta chain) emerged from a study of cytotoxic CD8 clonotypes in ibrutinib-treated CLL. Using immunoSEQ multiplex PCR, the repertoire was profiled, and TCRdb retains in-frame clones only, with some absent. Among fewer than 70,000 clones listed, about 72% were seen once. The CDR3 consists of 13 residues. From germline, CDR1 is MDHEN and CDR2 SYDVKM. Trimming left V 5 bases short and J 8 bases short, with 15 bases between. The starting material was PBMCs, obtained after 12 months of ibrutinib treatment. The rearrangement uses TRBV28 and TRBJ1-2; D not certain. The clonotype was recovered from a human donor with chronic lymphocytic leukemia. CDR3 sequence: CASSLSLGRGYTF. CDR3 nucleotides: TGTGCCAGCAGTCTCTCCTTAGGGCGCGGCTACACCTTC.